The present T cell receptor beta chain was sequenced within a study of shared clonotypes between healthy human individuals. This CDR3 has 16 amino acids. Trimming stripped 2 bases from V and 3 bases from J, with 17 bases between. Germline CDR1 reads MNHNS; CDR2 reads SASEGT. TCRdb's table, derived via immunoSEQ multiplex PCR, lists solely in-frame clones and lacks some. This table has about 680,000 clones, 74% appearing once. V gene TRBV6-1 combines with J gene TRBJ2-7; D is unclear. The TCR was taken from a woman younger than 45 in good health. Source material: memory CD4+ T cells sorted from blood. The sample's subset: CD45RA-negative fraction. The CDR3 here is CASSEQETILYYEQYF. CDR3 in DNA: TGTGCCAGCAGTGAACAAGAGACAATTCTCTACTACGAGCAGTACTTC.